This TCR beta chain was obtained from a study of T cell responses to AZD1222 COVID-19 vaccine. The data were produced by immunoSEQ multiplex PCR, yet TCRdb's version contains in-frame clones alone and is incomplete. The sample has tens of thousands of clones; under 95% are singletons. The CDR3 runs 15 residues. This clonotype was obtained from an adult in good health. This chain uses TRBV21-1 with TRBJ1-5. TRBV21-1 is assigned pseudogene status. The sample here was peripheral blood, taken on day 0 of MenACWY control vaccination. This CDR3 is CASRDLGGRNQPQHF. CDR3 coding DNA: TGTGCCAGCAGGGACCTAGGGGGGAGGAATCAGCCCCAGCATTTT.